A single sample gave rise to the 4 T cell receptor beta chains below, sequenced in a study of T cells in Graves' hyperthyroidism and ophthalmopathy. Amplification targeted TCR beta CDR3 regions from RNA transcripts. Carried out on the TCR CDR3, a first-round RT-PCR used the HTBI primer set. Each CDR3 protein gets one entry after TCRdb re-called the multiplex PCR reads with MiXCR. This sample carries about 130,000 distinct CDR3 sequences, over 20% of them seen once, and the ten largest clones take about two thirds. The sample comprised blood. Source of these receptors: a woman between 50 and 59 years old with Graves' hyperthyroidism that later progressed to Graves' ophthalmopathy.

The table lists this clonotype with many counts. The chain couples TRBV7-9 to TRBJ2-1; 12 nucleotides align to TRBD2. Germline CDR1 is SEHNR and CDR2 is FQNEAQ (reference sequence). J gave up 4 bases and V 4 bases, and 2 bases lay outside the gene matches. The CDR3 is 15 residues long. CDR3 amino acids: CASSSLAGGYNEQFF. CDR3 in DNA: TGTGCCAGCAGCTCGCTAGCGGGAGGGTACAATGAGCAGTTCTTC.

The chain joins TRBV2 to TRBJ1-1; tentatively, D is TRBD1 (6 bases). V was trimmed by 4 bases and J by 2 bases, leaving 11 bases between them. Germline V gives CDR1 SNHLY, CDR2 FYNNEI. This CDR3 spans 14 amino acids. As DNA, the CDR3 is TGTGCCAGCAGTGGGCTAGGGGGTAACACTGAAGCTTTCTTT. Translated, it gives CASSGLGGNTEAFF.

In its sample, this clonotype was seen a few times. This rearrangement joins TRBV28 to TRBJ2-1, with D unclear. CDR1 MDHEN and CDR2 SYDVKM come from the germline V gene. Between the trimmed V and J ends, which lost 5 bases and 2 bases, there was a span of 13 bases. The CDR3 has 15 amino acids. The CDR3: CASSQIVRPYNEQFF. The CDR3 coding sequence is TGTGCCAGCAGTCAGATCGTTCGCCCCTACAATGAGCAGTTCTTC. Full variable domain (rest looked up from reference TRBV28 and TRBJ2-1): DVKVTQSSRYLVKRTGEKVFLECVQDMDHENMFWYRQDPGLGLRLIYFSYDVKMKEKGDIPEGYSVSREKKERFSLILESASTNQTSMYLCASSQIVRPYNEQFFGPGTRLTVL.

The chain uses TRBV5-5 and TRBJ1-4; D unresolved. Between the trimmed V and J ends, which lost 0 bases and 4 bases, there was a span of 10 bases. CDR3 size: 15 residues. The germline V gene has CDR1 SGHKS and CDR2 YYEKEE (reference sequence). The CDR3 sequence: CASSLGPTINEKLFF. The CDR3 bases are TGTGCCAGCAGCTTGGGGCCGACAATTAATGAAAAACTGTTTTTT.